This entry is about one TCR beta chain. Its cognate antigen is unknown. What was sequenced were expressed TCRB transcripts, since all of the isolated RNA had been reverse transcribed. Sequenced by immunoSEQ multiplex PCR; TCRdb stores in-frame clones only, minus some. The table records approximately 600,000 clones, roughly an eighth of them present only once. This sample is part of a study of beta chain features in type 1 diabetes. Study outcomes and limitations: Type 1 diabetes patients had TCRB CDR3s that were shorter (moderately but significantly so) in all four CD4+ subsets. Compared with healthy donors, patients appeared to share more similar naive, central memory and regulatory TCRB repertoires. In these data, an HLA type influence on TCRB rearrangement remained unresolved.

The CDR3 loop spans 14 amino acids. Looked up from germline, CDR1 is SGHNT and CDR2 is YENEEA. Trimming stripped 0 bases from V and 8 bases from J, with 13 bases between. This chain connects TRBV11-3 to TRBJ1-2, with D uncertain. This sequence originates from a man between 25 and 39 years old with type 1 diabetes. The specimen sequenced was naive CD4+ T cells from blood. The DNA for the CDR3 is TGTGCCAGCAGCTTAGATGGACCCGCGGCGGGCTACACCTTC. This translates into CASSLDGPAAGYTF.